The 9 T cell receptor beta chains below were found in one sample sequenced in a study of blood T cell repertoires in COVID-19. The method was immunoSEQ multiplex PCR; TCRdb's version includes in-frame clones alone and lacks a portion of them. The sample records 170,000 or so clones, 90% being singletons. Material for sequencing was peripheral blood. The receptors derive from a middle-aged man with acute or convalescent COVID-19.

The rearrangement links TRBV4-1 to TRBJ1-6; the D gene is possibly TRBD1 (6 bases). Germline CDR1 MGHRA, CDR2 YSYEKL. CDR3 length equals 18 residues. V lost 1 base and J lost 4, with 17 bases in between. The CDR3 loop reads CASSQAGGRGKYNSPLHF. The CDR3 nucleotides read TGCGCCAGCAGCCAAGCGGGGGGGCGAGGAAAATATAATTCACCCCTCCACTTT.

The chain recombines TRBV19 with TRBJ1-1, with a tentative D call TRBD1 (6 bases). The CDR3 has 14 amino acids. CDR1 is LNHDA, CDR2 SQIVND, per germline (reference sequence). V lost 2 bases to trimming and J lost 2 bases, with 9 bases between them. The chain's CDR3 is CASSIQGQNTEAFF. The DNA of the CDR3 is TGTGCCAGTAGTATACAGGGGCAAAACACTGAAGCTTTCTTT. Looking up the rest from reference TRBV19 and TRBJ1-1 gives the full variable domain: DGGITQSPKYLFRKEGQNVTLSCEQNLNHDAMYWYRQDPGQGLRLIYYSQIVNDFQKGDIAEGYSVSREKKESFPLTVTSAQKNPTAFYLCASSIQGQNTEAFFGQGTRLTVV.

With respect to this clone: The identical CDR3 is also encoded by other nucleotide sequences in the sample. The chain uses TRBV5-1 and TRBJ2-3, with D perhaps TRBD2 (5 bases). V lost 0 bases to trimming and J lost 0 bases, with 11 bases between them. The CDR3 covers 16 residues. In germline, CDR1 is SGHRS, CDR2 YFSETQ. The CDR3 sequence: CASSLAALASTDTQYF. The CDR3 region has the DNA TGCGCCAGCAGCTTGGCCGCGCTAGCCAGCACAGATACGCAGTATTTT.

V is TRBV15 and J is TRBJ2-7, with D possibly being TRBD1 (7 bases). Germline assignment: CDR1 LNHNV and CDR2 YYDKDF (reference sequence). This CDR3 is built from 15 residues. Trimming left V 5 bases short and J 8 bases short, with 22 bases between. The CDR3, as DNA: TGTGCCACCAGCGGGGGACAGCCGGCGGGGCGGAAGCAGTACGTC. Translated: CATSGGQPAGRKQYV.

This chain links TRBV5-8 with TRBJ2-2, with no clear D. Trimming stripped 2 bases from V and 4 bases from J, with 6 bases between. CDR1 SGHTS and CDR2 YDEGEE come from the germline V gene. CDR3 length equals 13 residues. CDR3: CASSFLSTGELFF. The CDR3 bases are TGTGCCAGCAGCTTTCTATCCACCGGGGAGCTGTTTTTT.

The sample holds one count of this clone. The V gene is TRBV6-2 or TRBV6-3, the J gene TRBJ2-7, with TRBD1 identical over 12 bases. V dropped 2 bases and J dropped 4; count of bases not matched to a gene: 3. Germline CDR1 and CDR2: MNHEY and SVGEGT. The CDR3 extends over 15 amino acids. The CDR3 DNA sequence: TGTGCCAGCAGTTACGGGACAGGGGGCTCGTACGAGCAGTACTTC. Its protein is CASSYGTGGSYEQYF.

This chain links TRBV19 with TRBJ2-2; 8 nucleotides agree with TRBD1. Germline V gene data show CDR1 as LNHDA and CDR2 as SQIVND (reference sequence). This CDR3 region has 16 residues. The V segment lost 1 base and the J segment 7 bases; nucleotides outside the gene matches: 8. CDR3: CASSIGGDRGFGELFF. Written as DNA, the CDR3 is TGTGCCAGTAGTATAGGTGGTGACAGGGGATTCGGGGAGCTGTTTTTT.

This clone has a single count. V usage is TRBV19 and J usage is TRBJ2-7; 10 bases align to TRBD1. This CDR3 is built from 14 residues. Per germline, CDR1 LNHDA and CDR2 SQIVND (reference sequence). With V trimmed by 5 bases and J by 5 bases, 6 bases remained unmatched. This CDR3 is CASSVVGQGNEQYF. The CDR3, as DNA: TGTGCCAGTAGTGTCGTGGGACAGGGGAACGAGCAGTACTTC.

This chain uses TRBV10-3 with TRBJ1-6, with no clear D. This CDR3 contains 13 residues. Germline CDR1 is ENHRY and CDR2 is SYGVKD. The V gene lost 10 bases and the J gene lost 1 base, with 8 bases spanning the gap. As DNA, the CDR3 is TGTGCCACCGAGAGTTCCTATAATTCACCCCTCCACTTT. Its protein is CATESSYNSPLHF.